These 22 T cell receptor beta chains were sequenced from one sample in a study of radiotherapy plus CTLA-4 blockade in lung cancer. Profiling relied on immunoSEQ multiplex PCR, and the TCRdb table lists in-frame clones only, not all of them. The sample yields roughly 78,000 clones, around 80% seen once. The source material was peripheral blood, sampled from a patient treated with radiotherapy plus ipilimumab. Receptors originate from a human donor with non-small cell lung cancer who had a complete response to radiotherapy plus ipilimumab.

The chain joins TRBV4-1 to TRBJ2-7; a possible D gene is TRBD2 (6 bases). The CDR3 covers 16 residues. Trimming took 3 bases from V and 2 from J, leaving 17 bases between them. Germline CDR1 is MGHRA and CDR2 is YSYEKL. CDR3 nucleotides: TGCGCCAGCAGCCATGGGTTGGGGGGAGGAGCCTACGAGCAGTACGTC. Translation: CASSHGLGGGAYEQYV.

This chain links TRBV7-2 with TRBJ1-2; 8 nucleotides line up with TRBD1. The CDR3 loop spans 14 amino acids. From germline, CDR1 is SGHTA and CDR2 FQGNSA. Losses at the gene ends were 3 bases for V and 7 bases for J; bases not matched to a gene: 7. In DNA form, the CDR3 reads TGTGCCAGCAGCTTCACGAGGACAGGGCCTGGCTACACCTTC. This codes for CASSFTRTGPGYTF.

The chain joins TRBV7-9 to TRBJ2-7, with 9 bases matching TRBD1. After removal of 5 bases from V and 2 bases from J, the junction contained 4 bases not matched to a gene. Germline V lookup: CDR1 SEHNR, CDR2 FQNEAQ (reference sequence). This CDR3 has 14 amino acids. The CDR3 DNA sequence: TGTGCCAGCAGCCGGACAGGGGTACCCTACGAGCAGTACTTC. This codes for CASSRTGVPYEQYF.

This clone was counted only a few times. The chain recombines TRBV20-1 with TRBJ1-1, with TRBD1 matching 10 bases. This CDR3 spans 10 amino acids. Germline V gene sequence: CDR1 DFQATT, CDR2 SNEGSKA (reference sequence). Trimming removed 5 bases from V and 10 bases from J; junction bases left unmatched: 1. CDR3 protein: CSARTGGAFF. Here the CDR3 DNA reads TGCAGTGCTCGGACAGGGGGAGCTTTCTTT.

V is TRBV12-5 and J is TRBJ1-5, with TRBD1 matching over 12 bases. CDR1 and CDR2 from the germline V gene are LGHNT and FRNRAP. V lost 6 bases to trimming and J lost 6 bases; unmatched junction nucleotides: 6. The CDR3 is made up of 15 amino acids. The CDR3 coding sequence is TGTGCTAGTGGCCCCGGGACAGGGGGCTTTCAGCCCCAGCATTTT. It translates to CASGPGTGGFQPQHF.

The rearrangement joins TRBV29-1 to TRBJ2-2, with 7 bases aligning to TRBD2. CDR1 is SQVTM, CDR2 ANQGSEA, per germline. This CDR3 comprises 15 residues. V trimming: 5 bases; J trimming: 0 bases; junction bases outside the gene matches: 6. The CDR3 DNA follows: TGCAGCGTTCGGGCTAGCGGTTCGAACACCGGGGAGCTGTTTTTT. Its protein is CSVRASGSNTGELFF.

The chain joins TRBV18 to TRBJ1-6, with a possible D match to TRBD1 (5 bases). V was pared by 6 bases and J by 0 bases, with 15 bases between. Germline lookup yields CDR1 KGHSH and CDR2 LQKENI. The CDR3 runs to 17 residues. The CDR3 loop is CASSRNRGSSYNSPLHF. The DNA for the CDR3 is TGTGCCAGCTCTCGTAATAGGGGAAGCTCCTATAATTCACCCCTCCACTTT.

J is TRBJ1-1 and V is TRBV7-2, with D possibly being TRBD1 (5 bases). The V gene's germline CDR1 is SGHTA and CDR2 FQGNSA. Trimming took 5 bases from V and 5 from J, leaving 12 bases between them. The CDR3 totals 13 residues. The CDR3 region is CASSLWDVTEAFF. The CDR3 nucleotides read TGTGCCAGCAGCCTGTGGGACGTGACTGAAGCTTTCTTT.

The CDR3 DNA reads as TGTGCTAGTGGTTTGGTACGGGGCTCGAACACTGAAGCTTTCTTT. It codes for CASGLVRGSNTEAFF. The chain recombines TRBV12-5 with TRBJ1-1; the D gene is possibly TRBD1 (5 bases). From germline, CDR1 is LGHNT and CDR2 FRNRAP. The CDR3 is 15 amino acids. The germline V and J ends were trimmed by 0 bases and 1 base, with 9 bases remaining between them.

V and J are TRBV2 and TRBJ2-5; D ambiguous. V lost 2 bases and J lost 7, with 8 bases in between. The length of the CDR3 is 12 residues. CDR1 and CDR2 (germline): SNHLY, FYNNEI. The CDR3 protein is CASSEWQATQYF. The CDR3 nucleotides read TGTGCCAGCAGTGAATGGCAGGCGACCCAGTACTTC.

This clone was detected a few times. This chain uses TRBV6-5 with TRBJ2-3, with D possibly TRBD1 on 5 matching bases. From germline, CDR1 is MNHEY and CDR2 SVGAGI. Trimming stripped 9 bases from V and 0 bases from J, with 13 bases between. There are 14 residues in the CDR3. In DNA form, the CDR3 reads TGTGCCAGTAAGACAGATTATAGCACAGATACGCAGTATTTT. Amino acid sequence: CASKTDYSTDTQYF.

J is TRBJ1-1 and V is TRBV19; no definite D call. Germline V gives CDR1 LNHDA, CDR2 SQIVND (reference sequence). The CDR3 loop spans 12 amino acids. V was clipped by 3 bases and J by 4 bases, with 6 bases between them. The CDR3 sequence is CASSMYGTEAFF. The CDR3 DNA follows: TGTGCCAGTAGTATGTATGGCACTGAAGCTTTCTTT.

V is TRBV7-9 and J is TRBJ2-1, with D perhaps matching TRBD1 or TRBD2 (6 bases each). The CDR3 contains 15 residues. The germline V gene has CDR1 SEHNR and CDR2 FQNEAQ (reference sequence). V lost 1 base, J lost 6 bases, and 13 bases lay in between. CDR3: CASSLVSKGGNEQFF. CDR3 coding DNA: TGTGCCAGCAGCTTAGTCAGCAAGGGGGGCAATGAGCAGTTCTTC.

The CDR3 sequence is CASSLGSTSGRGEQFF. CDR3 nucleotides: TGTGCCAGCAGCTTAGGCTCGACTAGCGGGAGAGGGGAGCAGTTCTTC. The chain carries TRBV7-2 and TRBJ2-1; the match to TRBD2 covers 12 bases. The trim removed 1 base at V and 10 bases at J, leaving 8 bases unmatched. Per germline, CDR1 SGHTA and CDR2 FQGNSA. CDR3 length equals 16 residues.

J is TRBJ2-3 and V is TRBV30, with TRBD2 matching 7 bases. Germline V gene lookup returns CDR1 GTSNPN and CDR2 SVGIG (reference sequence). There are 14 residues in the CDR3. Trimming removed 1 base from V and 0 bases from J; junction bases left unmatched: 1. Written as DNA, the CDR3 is TGTGCCTGGAGTGGTAGCGGGAGCACAGATACGCAGTATTTT. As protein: CAWSGSGSTDTQYF.

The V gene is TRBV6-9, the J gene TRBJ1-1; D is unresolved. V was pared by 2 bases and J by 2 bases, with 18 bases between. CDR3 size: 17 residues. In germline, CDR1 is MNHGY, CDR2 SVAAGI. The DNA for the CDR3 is TGTGCCAGCAGTTATCATCCCCCCGAAGGGAAAAACACTGAAGCTTTCTTT. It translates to CASSYHPPEGKNTEAFF.

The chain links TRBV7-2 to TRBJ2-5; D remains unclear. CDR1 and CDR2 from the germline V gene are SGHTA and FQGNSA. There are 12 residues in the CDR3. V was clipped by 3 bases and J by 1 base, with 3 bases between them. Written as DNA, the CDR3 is TGTGCCAGCAGCTTTTTCCAAGAGACCCAGTACTTC. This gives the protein CASSFFQETQYF.

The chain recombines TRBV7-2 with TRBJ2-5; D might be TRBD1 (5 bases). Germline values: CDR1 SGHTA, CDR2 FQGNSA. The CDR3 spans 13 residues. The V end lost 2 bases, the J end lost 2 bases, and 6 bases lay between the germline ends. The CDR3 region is CASSLSGQETQYF. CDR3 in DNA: TGTGCCAGCAGCTTATCAGGGCAAGAGACCCAGTACTTC.

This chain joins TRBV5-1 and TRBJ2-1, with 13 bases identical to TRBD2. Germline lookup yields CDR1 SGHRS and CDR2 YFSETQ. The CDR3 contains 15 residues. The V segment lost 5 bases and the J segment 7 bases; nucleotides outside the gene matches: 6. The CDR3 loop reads CASRIGTSGTNEQFF. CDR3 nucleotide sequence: TGCGCCAGCAGGATCGGGACTAGCGGGACGAATGAGCAGTTCTTC.

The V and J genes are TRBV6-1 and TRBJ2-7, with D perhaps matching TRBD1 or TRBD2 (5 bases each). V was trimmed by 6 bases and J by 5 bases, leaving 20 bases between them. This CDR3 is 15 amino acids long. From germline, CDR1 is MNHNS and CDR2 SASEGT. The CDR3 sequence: CASSSDLGPHNEQYV. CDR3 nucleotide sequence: TGTGCCAGCAGCTCCGACCTGGGACCCCACAACGAGCAGTACGTC.

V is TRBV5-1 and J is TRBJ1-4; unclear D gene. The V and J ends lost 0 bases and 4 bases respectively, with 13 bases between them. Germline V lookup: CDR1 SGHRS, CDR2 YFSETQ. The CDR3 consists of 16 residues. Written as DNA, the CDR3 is TGCGCCAGCAGCTTGGAACTGGCGGAAGATAATGAAAAACTGTTTTTT. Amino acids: CASSLELAEDNEKLFF.

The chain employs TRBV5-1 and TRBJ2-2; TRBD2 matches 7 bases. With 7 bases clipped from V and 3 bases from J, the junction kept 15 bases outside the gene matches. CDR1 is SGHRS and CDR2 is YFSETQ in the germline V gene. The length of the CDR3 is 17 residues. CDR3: CASGTQTGGSYTGELFF. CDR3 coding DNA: TGCGCCAGCGGCACCCAAACGGGCGGGAGTTACACCGGGGAGCTGTTTTTT.